Below, one TCR beta chain is given with its context. The sample belongs to a study of blood T cell repertoires in COVID-19. Trimming cost V 7 bases and J 4 bases; bases outside gene matches: 8. CDR1 and CDR2 from the germline V gene are LNHDA and SQIVND (reference sequence). The CDR3 covers 15 residues. Only in-frame clones appear in the TCRdb table, and some are missing; sequencing was by immunoSEQ multiplex PCR. This sample carries 100,000 to 110,000 clones, almost 80% of them seen once, and the ten largest clones take around 30%. V gene TRBV19 combines with J gene TRBJ2-2, with 8 bases matching TRBD2. Sequenced: peripheral blood. This TCR was recovered from a man between 65 and 85 years old with active or convalescent COVID-19. In nucleotides, the CDR3 is TGTGCCAGTACTCGGGAGCGGGGGCCCACCGGGGAGCTGTTTTTT. It translates to CASTRERGPTGELFF.